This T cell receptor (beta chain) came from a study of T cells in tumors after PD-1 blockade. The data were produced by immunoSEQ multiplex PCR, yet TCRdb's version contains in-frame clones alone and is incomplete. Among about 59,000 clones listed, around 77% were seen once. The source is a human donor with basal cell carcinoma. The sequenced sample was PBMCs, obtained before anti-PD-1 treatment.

The CDR3 bases are TGTGCCAGCTCAGTAGGGACAGGGGGCTACTATGGCTACACCTTC. It codes for CASSVGTGGYYGYTF. This chain links TRBV6-5 with TRBJ1-2; TRBD1 matches at 12 bases. Germline V gene sequence: CDR1 MNHEY, CDR2 SVGAGI. CDR3 length: 15 amino acids. V shed 8 bases and J 3 bases; nucleotides not matched to a gene: 7.